This is a list of T cell receptor beta chains from one sample in a study of shared clonotypes between healthy human individuals. Clones were read by immunoSEQ multiplex PCR, and TCRdb kept only the in-frame ones, dropping some. The table has around 300,000 clones, roughly 87% seen once; the top ten hold 15% to 20%. The sample comprised memory CD8+ T cells sorted from blood. All receptors derive from a man younger than 35 in good health. Both conserved end residues are part of each CDR3. A D gene is named only where the DNA matches it firmly. Size values are once, few and many counts, or a class for expanded clones, and some rows have none.

cdr3_nt: TGTGCCAGCAGTACTTTAGACAGGGGGGACGAGCAGTACTTC
cdr3_aa: CASSTLDRGDEQYF
cdr3_length: 14
j_call: TRBJ2-7
v_call: TRBV28
d_call: TRBD1
clone_size: NA

cdr3_nt: TGCGCCAGCAGCCCAACGGACCAATCTGGAAACACCATATATTTT
cdr3_aa: CASSPTDQSGNTIYF
cdr3_length: 15
j_call: TRBJ1-3
v_call: TRBV4-1
d_call: NA
clone_size: NA

cdr3_nt: TGTGCCAGCAGCTGGGCAGATTCCTACAATGAGCAGTTCTTC
cdr3_aa: CASSWADSYNEQFF
cdr3_length: 14
j_call: TRBJ2-1
v_call: TRBV7-9
d_call: NA
clone_size: NA

cdr3_nt: TGTGCCTGGACGGTCTCCGCCTCTGGCACCATATATTTT
cdr3_aa: CAWTVSASGTIYF
cdr3_length: 13
j_call: TRBJ1-3
v_call: TRBV30
d_call: NA
clone_size: NA

cdr3_nt: TGTGCCAGCAGCTCGACAGGGGGTGCCTACAATGAGCAGTTCTTC
cdr3_aa: CASSSTGGAYNEQFF
cdr3_length: 15
j_call: TRBJ2-1
v_call: TRBV7-2
d_call: TRBD1
clone_size: NA

cdr3_nt: TGTGCCAGCAGTTACTTAGGTTCCGAGACCCAGTACTTC
cdr3_aa: CASSYLGSETQYF
cdr3_length: 13
j_call: TRBJ2-5
v_call: TRBV6-5
d_call: NA
clone_size: NA

cdr3_nt: TGTGCCAGCAGTTACTCTAGAGGGGGAACTGAAGCTTTCTTT
cdr3_aa: CASSYSRGGTEAFF
cdr3_length: 14
j_call: TRBJ1-1
v_call: TRBV6-5
d_call: NA
clone_size: once

cdr3_nt: TGTGCCAGCAGCTTAGGAAGCAGCTACGATGAGCAGTTCTTC
cdr3_aa: CASSLGSSYDEQFF
cdr3_length: 14
j_call: TRBJ2-1
v_call: TRBV7-9
d_call: NA
clone_size: once

cdr3_nt: TGTGCCAGCAGTGGCACAGGGGGATGGAACTATGGCTACACCTTC
cdr3_aa: CASSGTGGWNYGYTF
cdr3_length: 15
j_call: TRBJ1-2
v_call: TRBV6-1
d_call: TRBD1
clone_size: NA

cdr3_nt: TGTGCCAGCAGCGTCGACAGCTCCTACGAGCAGTACTTC
cdr3_aa: CASSVDSSYEQYF
cdr3_length: 13
j_call: TRBJ2-7
v_call: TRBV9
d_call: NA
clone_size: once

cdr3_nt: TGTGCCAGCAGTTTCTTCAGCGGGAGGGCCTACAATGAGCAGTTCTTC
cdr3_aa: CASSFFSGRAYNEQFF
cdr3_length: 16
j_call: TRBJ2-1
v_call: TRBV2
d_call: TRBD2
clone_size: NA

cdr3_nt: TGTGCCAGCAGCCCCGCTTGGGCGGGGGGCACAGATACGCAGTATTTT
cdr3_aa: CASSPAWAGGTDTQYF
cdr3_length: 16
j_call: TRBJ2-3
v_call: TRBV28
d_call: TRBD2
clone_size: NA

cdr3_nt: TGTGCCAGCATCCCCGGGACTAGCCTGTACAATGAGCAGTTCTTC
cdr3_aa: CASIPGTSLYNEQFF
cdr3_length: 15
j_call: TRBJ2-1
v_call: TRBV27
d_call: TRBD2
clone_size: many

cdr3_nt: TGTGCCAGCAGCGTCCTTAGAGGGCTCACCTTC
cdr3_aa: CASSVLRGLTF
cdr3_length: 11
j_call: TRBJ1-2
v_call: TRBV9
d_call: NA
clone_size: NA

cdr3_nt: TGCAGCGTTGACGGGGGAACGAACTATGGCTACACCTTC
cdr3_aa: CSVDGGTNYGYTF
cdr3_length: 13
j_call: TRBJ1-2
v_call: TRBV29-1
d_call: NA
clone_size: NA

cdr3_nt: TGTGCCAGCAGCTTAGTGCGCGGGGGTGACTATGGCTACACCTTC
cdr3_aa: CASSLVRGGDYGYTF
cdr3_length: 15
j_call: TRBJ1-2
v_call: TRBV7-9
d_call: NA
clone_size: NA

cdr3_nt: TGCAGCGTGTCATTGGGGGCCACTGAAGCTTTCTTT
cdr3_aa: CSVSLGATEAFF
cdr3_length: 12
j_call: TRBJ1-1
v_call: TRBV29-1
d_call: NA
clone_size: NA

cdr3_nt: TGTGCCAGCAGCCCCGGGGGGGGCTTTCAAGGAGATACGCAGTATTTT
cdr3_aa: CASSPGGGFQGDTQYF
cdr3_length: 16
j_call: TRBJ2-3
v_call: TRBV13
d_call: TRBD2
clone_size: NA

cdr3_nt: TGTGCCAGCTCACCTCCATTAGGGCATGAGCAGTTCTTC
cdr3_aa: CASSPPLGHEQFF
cdr3_length: 13
j_call: TRBJ2-1
v_call: TRBV18
d_call: NA
clone_size: once

cdr3_nt: TGCGCCAGCAGCTTGCAGGACAGGGGGCAAGAGACCCAGTACTTC
cdr3_aa: CASSLQDRGQETQYF
cdr3_length: 15
j_call: TRBJ2-5
v_call: TRBV5-1
d_call: TRBD1
clone_size: NA

cdr3_nt: TGTGCCAGCAGCTTCTCTCACAGGGCCGTCAATAATTCACCCCTCCACTTT
cdr3_aa: CASSFSHRAVNNSPLHF
cdr3_length: 17
j_call: TRBJ1-6
v_call: TRBV5-6
d_call: NA
clone_size: once

cdr3_nt: TGTGCCAGCAGTCCCGAGGGGACAGCAACAGATACGCAGTATTTT
cdr3_aa: CASSPEGTATDTQYF
cdr3_length: 15
j_call: TRBJ2-3
v_call: TRBV27
d_call: TRBD1
clone_size: NA

cdr3_nt: TGTGCCAGCAGCTTAGGACTTAGCAATGAGCAGTTCTTC
cdr3_aa: CASSLGLSNEQFF
cdr3_length: 13
j_call: TRBJ2-1
v_call: TRBV7-2
d_call: NA
clone_size: once

cdr3_nt: TGTGCCAGCAGTGATGCGCGGGACAGCCGTGAGCAGTTCTTC
cdr3_aa: CASSDARDSREQFF
cdr3_length: 14
j_call: TRBJ2-1
v_call: TRBV2
d_call: NA
clone_size: NA

cdr3_nt: TGTGCCAGTAGTATAGTATCCGGGTTATCGGTCCACGAGCAGTACTTC
cdr3_aa: CASSIVSGLSVHEQYF
cdr3_length: 16
j_call: TRBJ2-7
v_call: TRBV19
d_call: NA
clone_size: few

cdr3_nt: TGTGCCTGGGAGGGGAGCTCCTACGAGCAGTACTTC
cdr3_aa: CAWEGSSYEQYF
cdr3_length: 12
j_call: TRBJ2-7
v_call: TRBV30
d_call: NA
clone_size: NA

cdr3_nt: TGTGCCAGCAGTTTATTAACAGGGCTGAGGTACCAAGAGACCCAGTACTTC
cdr3_aa: CASSLLTGLRYQETQYF
cdr3_length: 17
j_call: TRBJ2-5
v_call: TRBV27
d_call: NA
clone_size: NA

cdr3_nt: TGTGCCAGCAGCTGGGACCACAGCGATTCCTACGAGCAGTACTTC
cdr3_aa: CASSWDHSDSYEQYF
cdr3_length: 15
j_call: TRBJ2-7
v_call: TRBV7-3
d_call: NA
clone_size: once

cdr3_nt: TGCGCCAGCAGCCACTACGGACTAGCGGTCCATGGGGGGGAGCTGTTTTTT
cdr3_aa: CASSHYGLAVHGGELFF
cdr3_length: 17
j_call: TRBJ2-2
v_call: TRBV4-1
d_call: TRBD2
clone_size: NA

cdr3_nt: TGTGCCAGCAGCCCCCGATCGGCGGGAGCAACAGAGACCCAGTACTTC
cdr3_aa: CASSPRSAGATETQYF
cdr3_length: 16
j_call: TRBJ2-5
v_call: TRBV7-9
d_call: TRBD2
clone_size: once

cdr3_nt: TGCGCCAGCAGCATAGTCAGGGTTAGCAATCAGCCCCAGCATTTT
cdr3_aa: CASSIVRVSNQPQHF
cdr3_length: 15
j_call: TRBJ1-5
v_call: TRBV10-2
d_call: NA
clone_size: NA

cdr3_nt: TGTGCCAGCAGCTTATTTCCGAAAGCGGGAGCCTTCTCCTACGAGCAGTACTTC
cdr3_aa: CASSLFPKAGAFSYEQYF
cdr3_length: 18
j_call: TRBJ2-7
v_call: TRBV7-2
d_call: TRBD2
clone_size: NA

cdr3_nt: TGTGCCAGCACCTACAGCTCCTACGAGCAGTACTTC
cdr3_aa: CASTYSSYEQYF
cdr3_length: 12
j_call: TRBJ2-7
v_call: TRBV7-2
d_call: NA
clone_size: many

cdr3_nt: TGTGCCAGCAAGTTTTTCGCCATGAACACTGAAGCTTTCTTT
cdr3_aa: CASKFFAMNTEAFF
cdr3_length: 14
j_call: TRBJ1-1
v_call: TRBV2
d_call: NA
clone_size: NA

cdr3_nt: TGTGCCAGCAGCCCCGGACATCCCTATAATTCACCCCTCCACTTT
cdr3_aa: CASSPGHPYNSPLHF
cdr3_length: 15
j_call: TRBJ1-6
v_call: TRBV11-2
d_call: NA
clone_size: NA

cdr3_nt: TGTGCCAGCAGTCCCCCGTGGGAGGACTACGAGCAGTACTTC
cdr3_aa: CASSPPWEDYEQYF
cdr3_length: 14
j_call: TRBJ2-7
v_call: TRBV28
d_call: NA
clone_size: NA

cdr3_nt: TGTGCCAGCAGCTTACGCCAGGGAGTGGATTCACCCCTCCACTTT
cdr3_aa: CASSLRQGVDSPLHF
cdr3_length: 15
j_call: TRBJ1-6
v_call: TRBV13
d_call: NA
clone_size: NA

cdr3_nt: TGCGCCAGCAGCGCAGGATACAATGAGCAGTTCTTC
cdr3_aa: CASSAGYNEQFF
cdr3_length: 12
j_call: TRBJ2-1
v_call: TRBV5-1
d_call: NA
clone_size: NA

cdr3_nt: TGTGCCAGCAAAGGGACTAGCGGGAACGAGCAGTACTTC
cdr3_aa: CASKGTSGNEQYF
cdr3_length: 13
j_call: TRBJ2-7
v_call: TRBV25-1
d_call: TRBD2
clone_size: NA

cdr3_nt: TGTGCCAGCAGCGCCGTTGGGACTAGCGGGTCCTACGAGCAGTACTTC
cdr3_aa: CASSAVGTSGSYEQYF
cdr3_length: 16
j_call: TRBJ2-7
v_call: TRBV2
d_call: TRBD2
clone_size: NA

cdr3_nt: TGTGCCAGCAGTGAAGGACGCGAGCAGTACTTC
cdr3_aa: CASSEGREQYF
cdr3_length: 11
j_call: TRBJ2-7
v_call: TRBV2
d_call: NA
clone_size: NA

cdr3_nt: TGTGCCAGCAGCCAGGGCCCACCAGGAGGCTACACCTTC
cdr3_aa: CASSQGPPGGYTF
cdr3_length: 13
j_call: TRBJ1-2
v_call: TRBV6-5
d_call: NA
clone_size: NA

cdr3_nt: TGTGCCAGCAGCTTAGGTGGGGTGGGAGATTCACCCCTCCACTTT
cdr3_aa: CASSLGGVGDSPLHF
cdr3_length: 15
j_call: TRBJ1-6
v_call: TRBV7-9
d_call: NA
clone_size: NA

cdr3_nt: TGTGCCAGCAGCGGAGGGACAGGGGGCGAAGAGCAGTACTTC
cdr3_aa: CASSGGTGGEEQYF
cdr3_length: 14
j_call: TRBJ2-7
v_call: TRBV9
d_call: TRBD1
clone_size: NA